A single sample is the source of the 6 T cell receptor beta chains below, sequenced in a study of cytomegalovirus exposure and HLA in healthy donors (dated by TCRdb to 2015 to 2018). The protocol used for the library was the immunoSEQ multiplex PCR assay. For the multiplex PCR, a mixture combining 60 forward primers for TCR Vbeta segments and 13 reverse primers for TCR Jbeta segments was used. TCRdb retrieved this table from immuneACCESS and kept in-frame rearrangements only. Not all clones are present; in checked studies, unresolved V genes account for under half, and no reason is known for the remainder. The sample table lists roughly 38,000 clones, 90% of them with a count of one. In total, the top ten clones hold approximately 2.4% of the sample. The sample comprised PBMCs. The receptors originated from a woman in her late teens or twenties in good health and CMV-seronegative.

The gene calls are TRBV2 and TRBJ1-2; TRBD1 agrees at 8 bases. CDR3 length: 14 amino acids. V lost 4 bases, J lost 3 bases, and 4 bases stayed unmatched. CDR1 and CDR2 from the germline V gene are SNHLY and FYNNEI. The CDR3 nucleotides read TGTGCCAGCAGTGTTAACAGGGGGGACTATGGCTACACCTTC. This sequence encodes CASSVNRGDYGYTF.

The CDR3 DNA sequence: TGTGCCAGCAGAGGTAACAGGGCTAGCTCCTACGAGCAGTACTTC. Its protein is CASRGNRASSYEQYF. The V and J genes are TRBV6-4 and TRBJ2-7; D is perhaps TRBD1 (6 bases). Trimming left V 6 bases short and J 0 bases short, with 15 bases between. The length of the CDR3 is 15 residues. The germline V gene encodes CDR1 MRHNA and CDR2 SNTAGT.

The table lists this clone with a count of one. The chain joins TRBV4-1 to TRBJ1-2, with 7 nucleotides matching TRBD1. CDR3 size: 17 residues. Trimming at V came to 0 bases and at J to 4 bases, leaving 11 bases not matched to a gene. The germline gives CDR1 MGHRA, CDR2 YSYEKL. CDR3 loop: CASSQEARQGALYGYTF. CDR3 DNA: TGCGCCAGCAGCCAAGAAGCCCGACAGGGAGCTCTCTATGGCTACACCTTC.

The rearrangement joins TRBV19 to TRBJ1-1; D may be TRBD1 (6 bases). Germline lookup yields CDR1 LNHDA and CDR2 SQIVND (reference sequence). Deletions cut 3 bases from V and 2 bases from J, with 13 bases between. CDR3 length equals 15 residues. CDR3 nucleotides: TGTGCCAGTAGTATTATGGGAGGGGGTAACACTGAAGCTTTCTTT. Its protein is CASSIMGGGNTEAFF.

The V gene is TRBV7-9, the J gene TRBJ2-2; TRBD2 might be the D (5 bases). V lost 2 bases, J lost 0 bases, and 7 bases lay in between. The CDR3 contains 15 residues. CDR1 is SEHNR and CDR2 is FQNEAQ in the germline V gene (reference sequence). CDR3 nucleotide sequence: TGTGCCAGCAGCTTATTGGGAGCGAACACCGGGGAGCTGTTTTTT. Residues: CASSLLGANTGELFF.

The CDR3 sequence is CASRYGGEAFF. The CDR3 DNA reads as TGTGCCAGTAGATACGGGGGAGAAGCTTTCTTT. This chain uses TRBV19 with TRBJ1-1, with D perhaps matching TRBD1 (5 bases). This CDR3 has 11 amino acids. The germline V and J ends were trimmed by 6 bases and 8 bases, with 10 bases remaining between them. Germline CDR1 reads LNHDA; CDR2 reads SQIVND (reference sequence).